This record looks at one T cell receptor (beta chain) sequence and its context. This entry comes from a study of control samples from healthy donors and cancer patients. Data came from immunoSEQ multiplex PCR; TCRdb stores just in-frame clones and leaves some out. Here the sample spans approximately 110,000 clones, around 89% being singletons. In germline, CDR1 is MGHRA, CDR2 YSYEKL. The length of the CDR3 is 15 residues. V lost 1 base, J lost 0 bases, and 4 bases lay in between. The source is a woman in her forties or fifties in good health. Sequencing used blood. The chain couples TRBV4-1 to TRBJ2-6; D is uncertain. The CDR3 spells CASSQGSSGANVLTF. Written as DNA, the CDR3 is TGCGCCAGCAGCCAAGGAAGCTCTGGGGCCAACGTCCTGACTTTC.